This entry concerns a single TCR beta chain. These data belong to a study of blood T cell repertoires in COVID-19. Germline V gene lookup returns CDR1 SGHVS and CDR2 FNYEAQ. The CDR3 contains 13 residues. V was pared by 6 bases and J by 1 base, with 9 bases between. Original processing notes: Quantification of nucleated cells was approximated via reference gene primer amplification. Method: immunoSEQ multiplex PCR; TCRdb's copy keeps in-frame clones and lacks some. The DNA gave D and trimming, while V, J and clone size come from that table. The profile shows roughly 380,000 clones, around 84% of them singletons.

The source is a human donor with acute or convalescent COVID-19. The donor label of this sample is uncertain. The sequencing sample was made of peripheral blood. This chain joins TRBV7-6 and TRBJ2-5; D ambiguous. CDR3 nucleotides: TGTGCCAGCAGTTCAGGTGTCCAAGAGACCCAGTACTTC. Translation gives CASSSGVQETQYF.